This TCR beta chain emerged from a study of blood T cell repertoires in COVID-19. Study summary: Samples taken during acute and convalescent COVID-19 were collected in the United States, Italy and Spain. Nucleic acid was either cDNA or gDNA, and it came from T cells, B-cell-depleted T cells, or PBMCs.

In the authors' workflow: Counts of nucleated cells, estimated from reference gene primer amplification, were obtained. Generated by immunoSEQ multiplex PCR, the TCRdb table keeps only in-frame clones and is missing some. V and J calls and clone size are given by that table; D and trimming were obtained from the DNA. The data hold 60,000 to 65,000 clones, with over 80% observed a single time. The CDR3 consists of 14 residues. V lost 3 bases and J lost 3; bases outside the gene matches: 3. The V gene's germline CDR1 is MGHRA and CDR2 YSYEKL. The chain joins TRBV4-1 to TRBJ1-1; 8 bases fit TRBD1. The source material was peripheral blood. The receptor comes from a human donor with active COVID-19. The donor label of this sample is uncertain. CDR3 residues: CASSQDRDDTEAFF. The DNA of the CDR3 is TGCGCCAGCAGCCAGGACAGGGATGACACTGAAGCTTTCTTT.